Described below is a single T cell receptor (beta chain) sequence and its context. Its antigen remains unknown. This entry is derived from a study of cytomegalovirus exposure and HLA in healthy donors. Study overall: When about 400 donors were genotyped, about 80% of them were found to fall in the Caucasian-associated ancestry cluster.

The ends were cut back, 7 bases at V and 1 base at J, with 19 bases in the middle. The germline V gene encodes CDR1 SEHNR and CDR2 FQNEAQ (reference sequence). CDR3 length: 16 amino acids. Study conclusions and caveats: Information on immune exposure was restricted to one variable (CMV serostatus). TRBV6-2, TRBV6-3 and other indistinguishable V segments were excluded. Later on, a genetic analysis was performed. It linked a missense variant in DCLRE1C with V- and J-gene trimming of TCR beta.

Primers for the PCR totalled 60 Vbeta and 13 Jbeta. The method was immunoSEQ multiplex PCR; TCRdb's version includes in-frame clones alone and lacks a portion of them. The table includes 50,000 to 65,000 clones, less than 75% detected once. What was sequenced was PBMCs. The TCR was taken from a man aged 45 to 65 in good health and CMV-seropositive. The chain couples TRBV7-9 to TRBJ1-2; D possibly corresponds to TRBD1 (6 bases). The CDR3 spells CASNSLPGHFNYGYTF. CDR3 nucleotides: TGTGCCAGCAACTCCCTCCCGGGACACTTTAACTATGGCTACACCTTC.